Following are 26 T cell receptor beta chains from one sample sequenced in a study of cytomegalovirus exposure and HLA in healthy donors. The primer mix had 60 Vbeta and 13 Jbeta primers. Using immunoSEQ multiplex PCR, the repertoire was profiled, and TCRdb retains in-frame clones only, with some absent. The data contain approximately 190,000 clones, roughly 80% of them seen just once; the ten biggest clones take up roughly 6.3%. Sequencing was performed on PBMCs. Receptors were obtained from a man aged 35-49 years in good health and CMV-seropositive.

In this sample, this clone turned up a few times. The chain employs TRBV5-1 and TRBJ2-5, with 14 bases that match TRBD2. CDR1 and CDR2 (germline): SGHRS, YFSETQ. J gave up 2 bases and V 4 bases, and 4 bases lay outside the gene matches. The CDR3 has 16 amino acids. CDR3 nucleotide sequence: TGCGCCAGCAGCCGGGGGACTAGCGGGGGTCAAGAGACCCAGTACTTC. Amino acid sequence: CASSRGTSGGQETQYF.

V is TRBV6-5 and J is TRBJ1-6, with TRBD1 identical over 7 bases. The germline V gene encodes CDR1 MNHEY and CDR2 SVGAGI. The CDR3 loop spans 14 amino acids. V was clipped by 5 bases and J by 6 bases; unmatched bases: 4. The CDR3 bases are TGTGCCAGCAGTGCGGGACAGATTAATTCACCCCTCCACTTT. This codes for CASSAGQINSPLHF.

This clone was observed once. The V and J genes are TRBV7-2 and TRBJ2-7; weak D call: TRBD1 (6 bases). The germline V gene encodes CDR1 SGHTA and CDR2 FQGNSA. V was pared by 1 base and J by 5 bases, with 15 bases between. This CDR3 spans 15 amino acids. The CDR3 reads CASSLGSQGMDEQYF. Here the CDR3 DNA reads TGTGCCAGCAGCTTAGGGTCACAGGGTATGGACGAGCAGTACTTC. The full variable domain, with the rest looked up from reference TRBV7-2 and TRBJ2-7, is GAGVSQSPSNKVTEKGKDVELRCDPISGHTALYWYRQSLGQGLEFLIYFQGNSAPDKSGLPSDRFSAERTGGSVSTLTIQRTQQEDSAVYLCASSLGSQGMDEQYFGPGTRLTVT.

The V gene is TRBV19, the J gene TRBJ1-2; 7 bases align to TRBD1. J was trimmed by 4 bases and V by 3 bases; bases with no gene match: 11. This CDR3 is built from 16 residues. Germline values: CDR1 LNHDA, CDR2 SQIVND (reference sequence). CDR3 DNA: TGTGCCAGTAGTATGGATTGGGCAGGGGGAATCTATGGCTACACCTTC. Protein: CASSMDWAGGIYGYTF.

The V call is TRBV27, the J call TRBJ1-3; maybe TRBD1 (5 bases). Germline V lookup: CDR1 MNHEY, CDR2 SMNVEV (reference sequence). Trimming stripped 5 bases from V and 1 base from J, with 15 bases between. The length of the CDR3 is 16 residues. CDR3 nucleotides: TGTGCCAGCAGTCCCCTCCGGCAGGGATCTGGAAACACCATATATTTT. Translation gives CASSPLRQGSGNTIYF.

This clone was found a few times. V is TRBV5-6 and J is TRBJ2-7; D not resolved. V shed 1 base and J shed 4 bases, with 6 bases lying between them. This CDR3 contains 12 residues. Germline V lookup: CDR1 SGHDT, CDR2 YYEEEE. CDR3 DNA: TGTGCCAGCAGCTTGTCCTTTTACGAGCAGTACTTC. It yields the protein CASSLSFYEQYF. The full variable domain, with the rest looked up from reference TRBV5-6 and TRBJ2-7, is DAGVTQSPTHLIKTRGQQVTLRCSPKSGHDTVSWYQQALGQGPQFIFQYYEEEERQRGNFPDRFSGHQFPNYSSELNVNALLLGDSALYLCASSLSFYEQYFGPGTRLTVT.

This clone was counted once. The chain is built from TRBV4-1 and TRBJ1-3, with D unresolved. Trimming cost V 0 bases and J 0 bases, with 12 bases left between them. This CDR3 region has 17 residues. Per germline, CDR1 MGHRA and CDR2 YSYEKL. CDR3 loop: CASSQDLETSSGNTIYF. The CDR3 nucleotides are TGCGCCAGCAGCCAAGACTTGGAGACCTCCTCTGGAAACACCATATATTTT.

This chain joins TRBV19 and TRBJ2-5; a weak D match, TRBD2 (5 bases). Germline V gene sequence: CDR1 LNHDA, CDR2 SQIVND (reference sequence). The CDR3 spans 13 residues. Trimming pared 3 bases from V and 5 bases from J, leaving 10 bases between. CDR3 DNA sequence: TGTGCCAGTAGTATTTTGGGGAGTGAGACCCAGTACTTC. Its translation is CASSILGSETQYF. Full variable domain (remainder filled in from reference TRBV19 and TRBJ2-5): DGGITQSPKYLFRKEGQNVTLSCEQNLNHDAMYWYRQDPGQGLRLIYYSQIVNDFQKGDIAEGYSVSREKKESFPLTVTSAQKNPTAFYLCASSILGSETQYFGPGTRLLVL.

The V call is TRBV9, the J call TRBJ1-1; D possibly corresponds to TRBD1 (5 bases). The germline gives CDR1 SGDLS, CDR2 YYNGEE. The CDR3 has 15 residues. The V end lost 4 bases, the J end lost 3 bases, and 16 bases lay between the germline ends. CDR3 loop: CASSPAGGPDTEAFF. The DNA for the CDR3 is TGTGCCAGCAGCCCCGCGGGGGGACCGGACACTGAAGCTTTCTTT.

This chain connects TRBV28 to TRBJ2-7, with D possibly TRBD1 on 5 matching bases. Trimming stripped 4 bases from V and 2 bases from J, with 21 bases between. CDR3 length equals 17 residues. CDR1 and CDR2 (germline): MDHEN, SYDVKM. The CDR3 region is CASSSPTTTVPPYEQYF. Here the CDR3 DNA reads TGTGCCAGCAGTTCTCCCACCACGACAGTGCCACCCTACGAGCAGTACTTC. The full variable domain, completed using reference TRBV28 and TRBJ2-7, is DVKVTQSSRYLVKRTGEKVFLECVQDMDHENMFWYRQDPGLGLRLIYFSYDVKMKEKGDIPEGYSVSREKKERFSLILESASTNQTSMYLCASSSPTTTVPPYEQYFGPGTRLTVT.

The CDR3 DNA is TGTGCCACTTCTGACAGGATAACCTACGAGCAGTACTTC. This codes for CATSDRITYEQYF. This chain uses TRBV19 with TRBJ2-7; possible D gene TRBD1, 6 bases. The CDR3 covers 13 residues. Between the trimmed V and J ends, which lost 10 bases and 2 bases, there was a span of 15 bases. Germline V gene data show CDR1 as LNHDA and CDR2 as SQIVND (reference sequence). The entire variable domain, with the rest obtained from reference TRBV19 and TRBJ2-7, is as follows: DGGITQSPKYLFRKEGQNVTLSCEQNLNHDAMYWYRQDPGQGLRLIYYSQIVNDFQKGDIAEGYSVSREKKESFPLTVTSAQKNPTAFYLCATSDRITYEQYFGPGTRLTVT.

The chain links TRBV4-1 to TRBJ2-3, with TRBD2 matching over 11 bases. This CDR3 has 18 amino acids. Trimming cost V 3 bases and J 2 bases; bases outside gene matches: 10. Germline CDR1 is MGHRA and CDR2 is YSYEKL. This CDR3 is CASSQRGLAGGITDTQYF. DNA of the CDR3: TGCGCCAGCAGCCAGCGGGGTCTAGCGGGGGGAATCACAGATACGCAGTATTTT.

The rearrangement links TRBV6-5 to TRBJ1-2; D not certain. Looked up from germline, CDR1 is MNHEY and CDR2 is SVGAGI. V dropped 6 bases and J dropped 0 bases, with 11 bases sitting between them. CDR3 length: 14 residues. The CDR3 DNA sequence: TGTGCCAGCAGCCGAGGAGCTACTAACTATGGCTACACCTTC. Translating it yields CASSRGATNYGYTF.

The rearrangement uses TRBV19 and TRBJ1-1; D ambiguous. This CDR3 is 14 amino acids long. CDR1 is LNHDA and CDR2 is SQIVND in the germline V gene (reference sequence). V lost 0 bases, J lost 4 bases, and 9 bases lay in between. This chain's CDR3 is CASSIDLESTEAFF. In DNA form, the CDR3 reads TGTGCCAGTAGTATAGATCTAGAATCCACTGAAGCTTTCTTT.

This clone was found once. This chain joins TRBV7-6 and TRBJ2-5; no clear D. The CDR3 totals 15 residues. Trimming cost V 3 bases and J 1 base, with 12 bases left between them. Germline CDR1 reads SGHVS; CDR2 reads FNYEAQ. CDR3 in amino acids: CASSFPLRVQETQYF. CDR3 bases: TGTGCCAGCAGCTTTCCCCTTCGGGTCCAAGAGACCCAGTACTTC.

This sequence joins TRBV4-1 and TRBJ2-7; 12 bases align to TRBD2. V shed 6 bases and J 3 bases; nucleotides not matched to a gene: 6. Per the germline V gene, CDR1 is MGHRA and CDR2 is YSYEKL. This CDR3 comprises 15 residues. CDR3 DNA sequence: TGCGCCAGCAGACAGGGGACTAGCGGGTTCTACGAGCAGTACTTC. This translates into CASRQGTSGFYEQYF.

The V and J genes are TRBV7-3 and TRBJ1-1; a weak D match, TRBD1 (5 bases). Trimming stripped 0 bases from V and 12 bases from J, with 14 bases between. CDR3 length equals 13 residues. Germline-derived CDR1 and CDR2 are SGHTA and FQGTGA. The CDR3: CASSLTGVGKTFF. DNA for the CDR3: TGTGCCAGCAGCTTAACAGGGGTAGGAAAAACTTTCTTT.

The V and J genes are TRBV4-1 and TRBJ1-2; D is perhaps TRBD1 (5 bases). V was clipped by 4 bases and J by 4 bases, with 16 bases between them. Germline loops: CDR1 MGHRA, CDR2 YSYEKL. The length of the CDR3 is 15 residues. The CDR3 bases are TGCGCCAGCAGCCCAGGCAGTGGGGCTTCCTATGGCTACACCTTC. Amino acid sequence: CASSPGSGASYGYTF.

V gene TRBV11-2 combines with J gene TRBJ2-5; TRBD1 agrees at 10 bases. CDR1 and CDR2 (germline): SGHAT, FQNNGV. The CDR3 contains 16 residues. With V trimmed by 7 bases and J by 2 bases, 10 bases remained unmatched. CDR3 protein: CASTGRTGGRQETQYF. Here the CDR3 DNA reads TGTGCCAGCACAGGCCGGACAGGGGGGCGACAAGAGACCCAGTACTTC.

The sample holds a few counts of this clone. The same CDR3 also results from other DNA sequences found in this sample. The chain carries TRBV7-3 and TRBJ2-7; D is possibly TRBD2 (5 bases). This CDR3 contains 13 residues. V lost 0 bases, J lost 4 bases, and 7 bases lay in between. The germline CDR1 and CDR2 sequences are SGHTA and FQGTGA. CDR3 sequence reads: CASSLTTGYEQYF. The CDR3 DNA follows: TGTGCCAGCAGCTTAACGACGGGATACGAGCAGTACTTC.

The CDR3 protein is CASSQEGTGYNTEAFF. Written as DNA, the CDR3 is TGCGCCAGCAGCCAAGAAGGCACAGGCTATAACACTGAAGCTTTCTTT. The rearrangement joins TRBV4-1 to TRBJ1-1; the D gene is possibly TRBD1 (5 bases). CDR3 length equals 16 residues. CDR1 is MGHRA, CDR2 YSYEKL, per germline. Trimming removed 0 bases at V and 2 bases at J, with 13 bases between.

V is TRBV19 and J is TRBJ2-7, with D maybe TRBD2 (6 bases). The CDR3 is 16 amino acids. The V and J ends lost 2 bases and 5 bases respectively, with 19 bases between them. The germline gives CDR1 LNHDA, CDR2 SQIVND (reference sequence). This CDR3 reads CASSIRWRRGLNEQYF. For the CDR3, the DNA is TGTGCCAGTAGTATAAGGTGGCGGCGGGGTTTGAACGAGCAGTACTTC. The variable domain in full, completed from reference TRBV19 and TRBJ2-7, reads DGGITQSPKYLFRKEGQNVTLSCEQNLNHDAMYWYRQDPGQGLRLIYYSQIVNDFQKGDIAEGYSVSREKKESFPLTVTSAQKNPTAFYLCASSIRWRRGLNEQYFGPGTRLTVT.

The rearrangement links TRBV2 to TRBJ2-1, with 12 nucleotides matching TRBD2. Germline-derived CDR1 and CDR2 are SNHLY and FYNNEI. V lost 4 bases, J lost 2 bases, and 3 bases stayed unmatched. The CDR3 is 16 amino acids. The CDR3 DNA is TGTGCCAGCAGTGTCAGACTAGCGGGGGCCTACAATGAGCAGTTCTTC. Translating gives CASSVRLAGAYNEQFF.

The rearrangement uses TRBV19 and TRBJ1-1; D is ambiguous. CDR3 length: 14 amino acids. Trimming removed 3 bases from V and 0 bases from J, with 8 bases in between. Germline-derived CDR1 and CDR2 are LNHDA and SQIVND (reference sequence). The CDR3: CASSMRKMNTEAFF. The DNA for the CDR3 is TGTGCCAGTAGTATGAGGAAAATGAACACTGAAGCTTTCTTT.

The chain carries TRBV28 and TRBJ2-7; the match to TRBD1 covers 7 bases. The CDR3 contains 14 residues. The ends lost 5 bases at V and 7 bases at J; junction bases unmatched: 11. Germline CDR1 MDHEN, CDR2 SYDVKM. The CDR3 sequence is CASSTGTVAGEQYF. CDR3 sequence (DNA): TGTGCCAGCAGTACCGGGACAGTCGCAGGGGAGCAGTACTTC.

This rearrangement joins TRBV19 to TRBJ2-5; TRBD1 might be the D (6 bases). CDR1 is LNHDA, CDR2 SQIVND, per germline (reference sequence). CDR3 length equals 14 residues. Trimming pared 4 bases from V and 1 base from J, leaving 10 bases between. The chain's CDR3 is CASSKDSSQETQYF. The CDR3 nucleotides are TGTGCCAGTAGTAAGGACAGCAGCCAAGAGACCCAGTACTTC.